The 12 T cell receptor beta chains below come from one sample, sequenced in a study of OX40 agonist ivuxolimab in advanced cancers. Profiled with immunoSEQ multiplex PCR; TCRdb holds only in-frame clones, not every one. The sample yields around 79,000 clones, about nine tenths seen once. The source was CD4+ or CD8+ T cells sorted from blood, collected in a trial of the OX40 agonist ivuxolimab. The receptors shown here come from an adult with an advanced solid tumor such as melanoma, head and neck, liver or kidney cancer.

The rearrangement links TRBV6-1 to TRBJ1-1, with D tentatively TRBD1 (6 bases). CDR1 is MNHNS and CDR2 is SASEGT in the germline V gene. The germline V and J ends were trimmed by 5 bases and 7 bases, with 14 bases remaining between them. CDR3 length: 13 amino acids. The CDR3 DNA reads as TGTGCCAGCAGTCGGGGGGCTGAGCTTGAAGCTTTCTTT. The encoded protein is CASSRGAELEAFF.

The V gene is TRBV6-5, the J gene TRBJ2-3, with D possibly matching TRBD2 (5 bases). In germline, CDR1 is MNHEY, CDR2 SVGAGI. The germline V and J ends were trimmed by 1 base and 2 bases, with 10 bases remaining between them. The CDR3 runs to 15 residues. The CDR3 nucleotides read TGTGCCAGCAGTTACTTACTAGGAGTCACAGATACGCAGTATTTT. Amino acids: CASSYLLGVTDTQYF.

The V call is TRBV5-4, the J call TRBJ1-4; D possibly corresponds to TRBD1 (6 bases). V lost 0 bases and J lost 3, with 6 bases in between. Germline CDR1 is SGHNT and CDR2 is YYREEE (reference sequence). This CDR3 comprises 14 residues. The CDR3 coding sequence is TGTGCCAGCAGCTTGGACAGGGCTAATGAAAAACTGTTTTTT. This sequence encodes CASSLDRANEKLFF.

This clone was picked up one time. The chain is built from TRBV6-5 and TRBJ1-2; 8 positions agree with TRBD1. In germline, CDR1 is MNHEY, CDR2 SVGAGI. The J segment lost 7 bases and the V segment lost 5 bases, leaving 12 bases of the junction unmatched. CDR3 length equals 15 residues. CDR3 nucleotide sequence: TGTGCCAGCAGTCCCCGCCCCCAGGACAGGGCTGGCTACACCTTC. Its translation: CASSPRPQDRAGYTF.

The chain employs TRBV11-2 and TRBJ1-1; the match to TRBD1 covers 9 bases. The germline CDR1 and CDR2 sequences are SGHAT and FQNNGV. V was pared by 6 bases and J by 5 bases, with 10 bases of the junction left unmatched. This CDR3 spans 15 amino acids. The CDR3 coding sequence is TGTGCCAGCAGGCCAACCGGACAGGGGACGACTGAAGCTTTCTTT. Its translation: CASRPTGQGTTEAFF.

J is TRBJ1-1 and V is TRBV5-1, with 8 bases fitting TRBD1. Germline CDR1 reads SGHRS; CDR2 reads YFSETQ. This CDR3 is built from 15 residues. The junction had 5 bases not matched to a gene; V was cut back by 4 bases and J by 0 bases. CDR3 sequence (DNA): TGCGCCAGCAGCGCTGGGACAGGCCTGAACACTGAAGCTTTCTTT. Translation: CASSAGTGLNTEAFF.

This clone appeared a single time. This rearrangement joins TRBV7-3 to TRBJ2-1; D may be TRBD2 (6 bases). The CDR3 is made up of 14 amino acids. Germline V lookup: CDR1 SGHTA, CDR2 FQGTGA. Trimming stripped 5 bases from V and 6 bases from J, with 14 bases between. In DNA, the CDR3 is TGTGCCAGCAGCCCTCAGGAGGGATCCAATGAGCAGTTCTTC. Translated: CASSPQEGSNEQFF. Using reference TRBV7-3 and TRBJ2-1 for the parts outside the CDR3, the full variable domain is GAGVSQTPSNKVTEKGKYVELRCDPISGHTALYWYRQSLGQGPEFLIYFQGTGAADDSGLPNDRFFAVRPEGSVSTLKIQRTERGDSAVYLCASSPQEGSNEQFFGPGTRLTVL.

This chain joins TRBV13 and TRBJ2-5; D call uncertain. This CDR3 contains 17 residues. Germline assignment: CDR1 PRHDT and CDR2 FYEKMQ (reference sequence). Trimming took 0 bases from V and 5 from J, leaving 19 bases between them. The CDR3: CASSLGAGLRIVETQYF. In DNA, the CDR3 is TGTGCCAGCAGCTTAGGCGCAGGTTTACGGATTGTGGAGACCCAGTACTTC. The entire variable domain, with the rest obtained from reference TRBV13 and TRBJ2-5, is as follows: AAGVIQSPRHLIKEKRETATLKCYPIPRHDTVYWYQQGPGQDPQFLISFYEKMQSDKGSIPDRFSAQQFSDYHSELNMSSLELGDSALYFCASSLGAGLRIVETQYFGPGTRLLVL.

J is TRBJ2-5 and V is TRBV11-2, with 13 nucleotides matching TRBD2. J lost 3 bases, V lost 1 base, and 5 bases had no gene match. Germline assignment: CDR1 SGHAT and CDR2 FQNNGV. The CDR3 contains 17 residues. In DNA, the CDR3 is TGTGCCAGCAGCTTAGGGGCTGGGACTAGCGGGGAAGAGACCCAGTACTTC. This sequence encodes CASSLGAGTSGEETQYF.

The chain uses TRBV2 and TRBJ2-3; D may be TRBD2 (5 bases). V shed 4 bases and J shed 0 bases, with 8 bases lying between them. The CDR3 contains 14 residues. Germline assignment: CDR1 SNHLY and CDR2 FYNNEI. The DNA for the CDR3 is TGTGCCAGCAGTGCGCAGCGGAGCACAGATACGCAGTATTTT. It yields the protein CASSAQRSTDTQYF.

The chain employs TRBV5-1 and TRBJ2-5; 10 bases agree with TRBD2. CDR1 and CDR2 from the germline V gene are SGHRS and YFSETQ. The V segment lost 3 bases and the J segment 3 bases; nucleotides outside the gene matches: 5. The CDR3 extends over 15 amino acids. The CDR3 coding sequence is TGCGCCAGCAGCTCGGGTGGACTAGCGGAAGAGACCCAGTACTTC. Translated: CASSSGGLAEETQYF.

The chain joins TRBV7-3 to TRBJ2-1, with D possibly matching TRBD1 (6 bases). CDR3 length equals 15 residues. The germline V gene encodes CDR1 SGHTA and CDR2 FQGTGA. Trimming left V 4 bases short and J 5 bases short, with 15 bases between. CDR3 loop: CASSSAAGAHNEQFF. CDR3 DNA sequence: TGTGCCAGCAGCTCAGCGGCAGGGGCCCACAATGAGCAGTTCTTC. The full variable domain, its missing parts supplied by reference TRBV7-3 and TRBJ2-1, is GAGVSQTPSNKVTEKGKYVELRCDPISGHTALYWYRQSLGQGPEFLIYFQGTGAADDSGLPNDRFFAVRPEGSVSTLKIQRTERGDSAVYLCASSSAAGAHNEQFFGPGTRLTVL.